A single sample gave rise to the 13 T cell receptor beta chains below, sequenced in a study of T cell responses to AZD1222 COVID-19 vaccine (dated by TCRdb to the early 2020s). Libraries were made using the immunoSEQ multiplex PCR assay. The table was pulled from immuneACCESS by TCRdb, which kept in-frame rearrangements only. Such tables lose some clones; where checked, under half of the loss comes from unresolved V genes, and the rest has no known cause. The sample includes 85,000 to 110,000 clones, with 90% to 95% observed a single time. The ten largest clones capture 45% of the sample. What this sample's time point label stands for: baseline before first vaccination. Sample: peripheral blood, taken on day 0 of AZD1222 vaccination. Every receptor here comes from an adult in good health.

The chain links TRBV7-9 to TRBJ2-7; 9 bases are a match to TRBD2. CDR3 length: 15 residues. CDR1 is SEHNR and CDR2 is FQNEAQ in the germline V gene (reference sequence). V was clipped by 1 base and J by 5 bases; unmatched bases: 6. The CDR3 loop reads CASSLEASGKNEQYF. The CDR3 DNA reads TGTGCCAGCAGCTTAGAGGCTAGCGGGAAGAACGAGCAGTACTTC.

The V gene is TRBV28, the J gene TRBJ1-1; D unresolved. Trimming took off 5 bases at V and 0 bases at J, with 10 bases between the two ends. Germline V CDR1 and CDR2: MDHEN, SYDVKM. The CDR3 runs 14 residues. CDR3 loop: CASSPQRVNTEAFF. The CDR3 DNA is TGTGCCAGCAGTCCTCAGCGCGTGAACACTGAAGCTTTCTTT.

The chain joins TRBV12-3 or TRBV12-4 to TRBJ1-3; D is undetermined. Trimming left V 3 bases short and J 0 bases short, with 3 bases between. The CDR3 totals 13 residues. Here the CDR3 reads CASSFASGNTIYF. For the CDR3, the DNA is TGTGCCAGCAGTTTCGCCTCTGGAAACACCATATATTTT.

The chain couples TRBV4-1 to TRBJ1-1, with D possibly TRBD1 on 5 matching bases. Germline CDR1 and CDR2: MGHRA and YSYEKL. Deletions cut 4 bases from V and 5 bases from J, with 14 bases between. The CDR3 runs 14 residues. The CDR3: CASSPETVGTEAFF. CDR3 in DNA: TGCGCCAGCAGCCCAGAGACAGTTGGAACTGAAGCTTTCTTT.

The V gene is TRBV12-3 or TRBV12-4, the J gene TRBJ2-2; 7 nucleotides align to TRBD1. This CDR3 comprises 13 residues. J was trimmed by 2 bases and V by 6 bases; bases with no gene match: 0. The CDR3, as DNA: TGTGCCAGCAGAGGGGGCAACACCGGGGAGCTGTTTTTT. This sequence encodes CASRGGNTGELFF.

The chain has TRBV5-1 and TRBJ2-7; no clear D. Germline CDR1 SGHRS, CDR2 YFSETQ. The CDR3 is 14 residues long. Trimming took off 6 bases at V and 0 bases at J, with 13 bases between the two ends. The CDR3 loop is CASTFEPSSYEQYF. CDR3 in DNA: TGCGCCAGCACGTTCGAACCTAGCTCCTACGAGCAGTACTTC.

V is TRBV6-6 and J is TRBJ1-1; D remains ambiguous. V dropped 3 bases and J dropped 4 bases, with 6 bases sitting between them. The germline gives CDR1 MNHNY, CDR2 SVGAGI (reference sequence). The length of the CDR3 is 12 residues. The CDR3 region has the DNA TGTGCCAGCAGTTATGTGGGCACTGAAGCTTTCTTT. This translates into CASSYVGTEAFF.

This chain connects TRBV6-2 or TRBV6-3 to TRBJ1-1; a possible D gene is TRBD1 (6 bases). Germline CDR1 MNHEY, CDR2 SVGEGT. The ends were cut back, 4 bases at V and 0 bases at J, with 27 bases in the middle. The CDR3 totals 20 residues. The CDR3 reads CASSLPGDRPQGFMNTEAFF. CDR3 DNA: TGTGCCAGCAGTTTGCCCGGTGACAGGCCCCAAGGGTTTATGAACACTGAAGCTTTCTTT.

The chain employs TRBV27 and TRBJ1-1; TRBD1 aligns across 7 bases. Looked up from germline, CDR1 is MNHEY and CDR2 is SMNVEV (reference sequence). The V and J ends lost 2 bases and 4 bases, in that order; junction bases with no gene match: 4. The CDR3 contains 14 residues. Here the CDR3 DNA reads TGTGCCAGCAGTTTAAGACAGGGCGTCACTGAAGCTTTCTTT. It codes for CASSLRQGVTEAFF.

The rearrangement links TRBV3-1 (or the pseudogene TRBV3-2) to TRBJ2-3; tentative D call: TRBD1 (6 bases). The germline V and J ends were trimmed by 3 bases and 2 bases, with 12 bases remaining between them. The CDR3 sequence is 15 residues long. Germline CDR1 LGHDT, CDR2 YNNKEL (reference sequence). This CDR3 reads CASSHPQGNTDTQYF. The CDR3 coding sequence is TGTGCCAGCAGCCATCCTCAGGGGAACACAGATACGCAGTATTTT.

The CDR3 bases are TGTGCCAGCAGTGTAGCGGGAGGGCCAGATACGCAGTATTTT. Translating it yields CASSVAGGPDTQYF. The gene calls are TRBV6-1 and TRBJ2-3; 11 bases map to TRBD2. CDR1 and CDR2 (germline): MNHNS, SASEGT. This CDR3 is 14 amino acids long. J gave up 4 bases and V 4 bases, and 1 base lay outside the gene matches.

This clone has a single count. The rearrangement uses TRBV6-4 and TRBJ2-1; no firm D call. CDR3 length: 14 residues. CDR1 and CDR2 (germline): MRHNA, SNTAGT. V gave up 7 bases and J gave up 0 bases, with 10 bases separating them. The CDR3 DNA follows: TGTGCCAGCAAAGAGTTCCCCTCCTACAATGAGCAGTTCTTC. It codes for CASKEFPSYNEQFF.

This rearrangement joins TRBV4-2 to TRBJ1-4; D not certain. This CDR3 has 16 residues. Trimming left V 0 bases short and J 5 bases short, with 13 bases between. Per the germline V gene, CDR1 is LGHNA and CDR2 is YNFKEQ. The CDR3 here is CASSQELTGGNEKLFF. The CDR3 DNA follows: TGTGCCAGCAGCCAAGAACTGACGGGAGGGAATGAAAAACTGTTTTTT.